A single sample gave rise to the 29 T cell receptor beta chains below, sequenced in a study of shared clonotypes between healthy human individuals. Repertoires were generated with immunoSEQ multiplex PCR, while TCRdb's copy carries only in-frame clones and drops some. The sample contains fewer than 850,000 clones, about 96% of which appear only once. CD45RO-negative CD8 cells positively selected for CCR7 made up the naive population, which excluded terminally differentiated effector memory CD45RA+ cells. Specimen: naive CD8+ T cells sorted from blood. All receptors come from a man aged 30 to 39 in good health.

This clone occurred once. This CDR3 reads CASSYSAGDLEQYF. The DNA of the CDR3 is TGTGCCAGCAGTTACTCGGCAGGCGACCTCGAGCAGTACTTC. V is TRBV6-5 and J is TRBJ2-7; D is unresolved. Germline V gene data show CDR1 as MNHEY and CDR2 as SVGAGI. The V end lost 0 bases, the J end lost 6 bases, and 12 bases lay between the germline ends. CDR3 length: 14 amino acids.

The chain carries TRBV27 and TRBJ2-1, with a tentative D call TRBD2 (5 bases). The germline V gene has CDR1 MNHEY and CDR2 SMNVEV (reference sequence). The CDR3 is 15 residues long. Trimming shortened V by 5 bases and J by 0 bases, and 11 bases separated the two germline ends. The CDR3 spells CASSVKRSSYNEQFF. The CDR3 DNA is TGTGCCAGCAGTGTGAAGCGGAGCTCCTACAATGAGCAGTTCTTC.

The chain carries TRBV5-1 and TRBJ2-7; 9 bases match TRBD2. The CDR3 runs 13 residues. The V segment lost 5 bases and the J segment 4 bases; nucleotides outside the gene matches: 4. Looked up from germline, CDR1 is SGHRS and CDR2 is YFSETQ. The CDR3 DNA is TGCGCCAGCAGTACCACTAGCGGGTACGAGCAGTACTTC. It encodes CASSTTSGYEQYF.

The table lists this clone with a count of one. The CDR3 reads CASSLRVGDTGELFF. CDR3 coding DNA: TGTGCCAGCAGCTTAAGGGTCGGGGACACCGGGGAGCTGTTTTTT. V is TRBV7-9 and J is TRBJ2-2; weak D call: TRBD2 (5 bases). The CDR3 runs 15 residues. V gave up 2 bases and J gave up 3 bases, with 10 bases separating them. CDR1 is SEHNR, CDR2 FQNEAQ, per germline (reference sequence).

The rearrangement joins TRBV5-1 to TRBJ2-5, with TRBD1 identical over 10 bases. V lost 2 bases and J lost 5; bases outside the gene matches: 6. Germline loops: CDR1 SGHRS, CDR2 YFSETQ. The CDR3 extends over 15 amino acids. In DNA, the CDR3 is TGCGCCAGCAGCTTCGGAGACAGGGGGCTGGAGACCCAGTACTTC. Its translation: CASSFGDRGLETQYF. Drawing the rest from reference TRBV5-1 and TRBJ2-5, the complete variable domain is KAGVTQTPRYLIKTRGQQVTLSCSPISGHRSVSWYQQTPGQGLQFLFEYFSETQRNKGNFPGRFSGRQFSNSRSEMNVSTLELGDSALYLCASSFGDRGLETQYFGPGTRLLVL.

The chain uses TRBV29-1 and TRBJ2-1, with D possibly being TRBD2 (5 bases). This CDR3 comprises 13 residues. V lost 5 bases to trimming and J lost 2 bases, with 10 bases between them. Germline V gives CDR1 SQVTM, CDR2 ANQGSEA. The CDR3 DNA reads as TGCAGCGTTTTCGGACTGCCCTACAATGAGCAGTTCTTC. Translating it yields CSVFGLPYNEQFF.

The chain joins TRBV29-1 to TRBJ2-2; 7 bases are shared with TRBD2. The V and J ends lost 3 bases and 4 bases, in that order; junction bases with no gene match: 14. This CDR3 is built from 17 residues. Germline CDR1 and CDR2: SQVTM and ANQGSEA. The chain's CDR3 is CSVDVRRAGVPTGELFF. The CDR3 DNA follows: TGCAGCGTTGACGTCCGGAGGGCGGGAGTCCCCACCGGGGAGCTGTTTTTT.

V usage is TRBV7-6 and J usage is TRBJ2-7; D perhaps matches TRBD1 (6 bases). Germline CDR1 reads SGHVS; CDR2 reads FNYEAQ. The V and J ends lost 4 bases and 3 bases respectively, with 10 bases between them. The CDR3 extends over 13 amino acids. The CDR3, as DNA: TGTGCCAGCAGCTCGACAGGTTTCTACGAGCAGTACTTC. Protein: CASSSTGFYEQYF.

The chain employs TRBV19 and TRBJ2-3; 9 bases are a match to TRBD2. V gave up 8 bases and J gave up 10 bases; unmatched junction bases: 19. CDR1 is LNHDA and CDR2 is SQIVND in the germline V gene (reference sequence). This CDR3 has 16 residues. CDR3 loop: CASSQGWQREAPPQYF. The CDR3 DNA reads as TGTGCCAGTTCACAGGGGTGGCAGCGGGAGGCCCCCCCGCAGTATTTT.

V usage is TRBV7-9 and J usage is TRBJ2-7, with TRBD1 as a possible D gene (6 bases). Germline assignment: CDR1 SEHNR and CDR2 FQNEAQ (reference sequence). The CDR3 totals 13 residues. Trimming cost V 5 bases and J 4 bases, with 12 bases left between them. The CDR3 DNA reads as TGTGCCAGCAGCCGAAGGGACACGTACGAGCAGTACTTC. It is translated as CASSRRDTYEQYF.

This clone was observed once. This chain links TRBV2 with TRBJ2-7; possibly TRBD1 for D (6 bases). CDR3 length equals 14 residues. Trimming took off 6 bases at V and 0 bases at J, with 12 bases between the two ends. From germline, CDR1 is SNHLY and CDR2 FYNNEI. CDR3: CASRGQRSSYEQYF. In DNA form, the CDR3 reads TGTGCCAGCAGGGGACAACGTTCCTCCTACGAGCAGTACTTC.

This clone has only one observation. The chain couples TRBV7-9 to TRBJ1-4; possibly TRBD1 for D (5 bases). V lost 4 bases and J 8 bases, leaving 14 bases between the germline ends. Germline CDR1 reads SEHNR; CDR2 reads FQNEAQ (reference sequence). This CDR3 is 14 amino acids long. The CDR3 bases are TGTGCCAGCAGCTCCGACAGCTCCAAAGAAAAACTGTTTTTT. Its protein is CASSSDSSKEKLFF.

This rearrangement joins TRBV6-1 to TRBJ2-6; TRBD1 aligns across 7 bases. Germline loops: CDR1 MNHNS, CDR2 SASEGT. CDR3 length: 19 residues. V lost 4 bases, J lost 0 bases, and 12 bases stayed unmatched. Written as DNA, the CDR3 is TGTGCCAGCAGTGTTTACGGACAGGTCGTTTTCTCTGGGGCCAACGTCCTGACTTTC. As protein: CASSVYGQVVFSGANVLTF.

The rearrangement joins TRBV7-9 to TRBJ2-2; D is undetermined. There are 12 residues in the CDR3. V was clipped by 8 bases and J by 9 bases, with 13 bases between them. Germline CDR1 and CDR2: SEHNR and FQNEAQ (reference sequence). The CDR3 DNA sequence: TGTGCCAGCCTCCTCGAGGCCCGGGAGCTGTTTTTT. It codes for CASLLEARELFF.

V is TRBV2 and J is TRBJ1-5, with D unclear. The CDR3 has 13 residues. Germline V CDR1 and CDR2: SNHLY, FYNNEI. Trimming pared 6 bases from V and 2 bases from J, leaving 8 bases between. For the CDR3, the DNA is TGTGCCAGCAGCGGGATGGGCAATCAGCCCCAGCATTTT. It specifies CASSGMGNQPQHF.

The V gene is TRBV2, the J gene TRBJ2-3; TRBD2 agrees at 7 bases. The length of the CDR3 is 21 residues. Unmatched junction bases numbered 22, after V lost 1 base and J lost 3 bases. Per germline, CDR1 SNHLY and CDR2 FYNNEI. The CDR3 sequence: CASSEVQVVGPQRERTDTQYF. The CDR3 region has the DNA TGTGCCAGCAGTGAAGTTCAGGTGGTGGGCCCGCAGCGGGAAAGAACAGATACGCAGTATTTT.

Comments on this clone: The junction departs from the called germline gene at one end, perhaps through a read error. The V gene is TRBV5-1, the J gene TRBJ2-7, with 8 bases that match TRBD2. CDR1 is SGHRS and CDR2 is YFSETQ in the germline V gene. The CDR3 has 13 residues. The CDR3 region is CACRAGDSYEQYF. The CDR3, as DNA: TGCGCCTGCAGAGCGGGAGACAGTTACGAGCAGTACTTC.

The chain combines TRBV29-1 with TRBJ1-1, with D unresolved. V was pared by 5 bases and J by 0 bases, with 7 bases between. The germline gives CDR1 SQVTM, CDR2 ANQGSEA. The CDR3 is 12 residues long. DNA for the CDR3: TGCAGCGTTACTCCAGTGAACACTGAAGCTTTCTTT. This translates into CSVTPVNTEAFF.

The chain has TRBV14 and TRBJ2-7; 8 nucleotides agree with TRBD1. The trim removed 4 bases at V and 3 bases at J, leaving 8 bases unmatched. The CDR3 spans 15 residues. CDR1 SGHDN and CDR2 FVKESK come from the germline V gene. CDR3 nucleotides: TGTGCCAGCAGCCTGCAGGGGGCCGCCTACTACGAGCAGTACTTC. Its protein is CASSLQGAAYYEQYF. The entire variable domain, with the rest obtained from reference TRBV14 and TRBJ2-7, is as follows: EAGVTQFPSHSVIEKGQTVTLRCDPISGHDNLYWYRRVMGKEIKFLLHFVKESKQDESGMPNNRFLAERTGGTYSTLKVQPAELEDSGVYFCASSLQGAAYYEQYFGPGTRLTVT.

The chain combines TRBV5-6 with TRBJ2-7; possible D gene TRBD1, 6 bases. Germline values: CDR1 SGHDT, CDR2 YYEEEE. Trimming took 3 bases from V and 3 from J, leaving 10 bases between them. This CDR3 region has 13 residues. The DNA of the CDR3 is TGTGCCAGCAGCTGGGACAATGGCTACGAGCAGTACTTC. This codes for CASSWDNGYEQYF.

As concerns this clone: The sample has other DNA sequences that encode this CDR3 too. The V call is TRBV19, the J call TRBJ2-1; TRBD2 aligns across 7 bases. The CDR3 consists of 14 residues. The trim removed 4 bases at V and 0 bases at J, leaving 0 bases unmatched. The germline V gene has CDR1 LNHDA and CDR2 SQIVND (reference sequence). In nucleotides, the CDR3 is TGTGCCAGTAGTAGCGGGAGCTCCTACAATGAGCAGTTCTTC. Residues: CASSSGSSYNEQFF.

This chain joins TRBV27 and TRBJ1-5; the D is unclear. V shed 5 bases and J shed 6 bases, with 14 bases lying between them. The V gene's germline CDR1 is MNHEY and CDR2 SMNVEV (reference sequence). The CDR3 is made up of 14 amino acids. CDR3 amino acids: CASSHGNWVQPQHF. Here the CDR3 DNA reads TGTGCCAGCAGTCACGGGAACTGGGTTCAGCCCCAGCATTTT.

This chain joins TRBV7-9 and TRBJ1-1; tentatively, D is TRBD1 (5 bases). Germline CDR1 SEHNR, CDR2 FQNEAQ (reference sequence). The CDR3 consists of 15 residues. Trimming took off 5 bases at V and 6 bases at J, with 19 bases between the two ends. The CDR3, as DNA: TGTGCCAGCAGCCCACTGGCGGCAGGGATCTCTGAAGCTTTCTTT. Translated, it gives CASSPLAAGISEAFF.

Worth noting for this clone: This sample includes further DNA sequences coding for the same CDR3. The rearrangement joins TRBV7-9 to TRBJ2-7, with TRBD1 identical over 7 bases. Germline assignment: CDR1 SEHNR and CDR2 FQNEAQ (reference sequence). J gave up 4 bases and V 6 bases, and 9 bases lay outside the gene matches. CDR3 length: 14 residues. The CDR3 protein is CASSFRDSPYEQYF. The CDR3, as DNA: TGTGCCAGCAGTTTCCGGGACAGCCCTTACGAGCAGTACTTC.

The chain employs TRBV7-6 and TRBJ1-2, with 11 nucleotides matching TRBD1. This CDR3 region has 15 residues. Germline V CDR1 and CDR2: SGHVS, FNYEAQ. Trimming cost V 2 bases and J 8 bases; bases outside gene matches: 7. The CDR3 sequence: CASSLRTGGNYGYTF. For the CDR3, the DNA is TGTGCCAGCAGCTTACGGACAGGGGGCAATTACGGCTACACCTTC.

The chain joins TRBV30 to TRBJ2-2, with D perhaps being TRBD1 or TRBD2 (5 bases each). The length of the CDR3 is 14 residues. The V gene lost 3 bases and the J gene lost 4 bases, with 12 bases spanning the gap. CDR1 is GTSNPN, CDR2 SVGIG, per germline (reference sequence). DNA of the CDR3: TGTGCCTGGAGCCTGTGGGACGGCACCGGGGAGCTGTTTTTT. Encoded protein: CAWSLWDGTGELFF.

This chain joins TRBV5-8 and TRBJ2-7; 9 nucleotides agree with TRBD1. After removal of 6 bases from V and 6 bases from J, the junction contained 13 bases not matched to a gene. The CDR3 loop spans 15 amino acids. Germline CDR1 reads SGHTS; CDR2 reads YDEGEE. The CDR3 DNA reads TGTGCCAGCAACCTCCGGGACAGGGCCGAGTCCGAGCAGTACTTC. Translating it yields CASNLRDRAESEQYF. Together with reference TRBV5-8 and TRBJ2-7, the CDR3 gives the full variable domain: EAGVTQSPTHLIKTRGQQATLRCSPISGHTSVYWYQQALGLGLQFLLWYDEGEERNRGNFPPRFSGRQFPNYSSELNVNALELEDSALYLCASNLRDRAESEQYFGPGTRLTVT.

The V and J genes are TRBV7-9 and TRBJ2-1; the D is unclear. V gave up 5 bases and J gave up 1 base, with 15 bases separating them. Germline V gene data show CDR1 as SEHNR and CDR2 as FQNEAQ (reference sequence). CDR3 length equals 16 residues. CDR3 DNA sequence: TGTGCCAGCAGCCCGCCAAATCAGGTATCCTACAATGAGCAGTTCTTC. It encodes CASSPPNQVSYNEQFF.

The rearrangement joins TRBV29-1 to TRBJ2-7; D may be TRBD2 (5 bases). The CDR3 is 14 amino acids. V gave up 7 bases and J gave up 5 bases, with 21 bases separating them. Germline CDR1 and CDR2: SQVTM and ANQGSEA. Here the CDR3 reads CSAVRDHPPHEQYF. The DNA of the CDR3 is TGCAGCGCCGTTCGGGATCATCCCCCCCACGAGCAGTACTTC.